The clone carrying this TCR beta chain was detected many times. The data were obtained in a study of regulatory T cells in long-lasting Graves disease. Sequencing libraries for TCR beta were prepared with iRepertoire HTBI primers and Arm-PCR of CDR3 regions. TCRdb re-called the multiplex PCR reads through MiXCR, storing one row per CDR3 protein. Of 400,000 to 500,000 distinct CDR3 sequences listed, under 15% are singletons. The time point is: newly diagnosed GD, antithyroid drugs for less than 3 months. The TCR library was made from RNA extracted from PBMCs. Roughly 8.2-milliliter peripheral blood samples went into EDTA tubes. This CDR3 contains 16 residues. V lost 6 bases, J lost 3 bases, and 11 bases stayed unmatched. In addition, the sample was reused for a study of T cells in Graves' hyperthyroidism and ophthalmopathy. That study adds: Hyperthyroidism, newly diagnosed and lasting under 2 months, affected patients aged 18 to 65. With the HTBI primer set, the TCR CDR3 went through a first round of RT-PCR.

Here the sequenced sample was peripheral blood mononuclear cells (PBMCs), taken at new diagnosis, from a patient treated with antithyroid drugs. V usage is TRBV12-3 or TRBV12-4 and J usage is TRBJ2-3, with 8 bases identical to TRBD2. The TCR comes from a woman aged 30 to 39 with Graves disease. CDR3 sequence: CASRAGLVPKTDTQYF. CDR3 DNA sequence: TGTGCCAGCAGAGCGGGACTAGTGCCCAAAACAGATACGCAGTATTTT.